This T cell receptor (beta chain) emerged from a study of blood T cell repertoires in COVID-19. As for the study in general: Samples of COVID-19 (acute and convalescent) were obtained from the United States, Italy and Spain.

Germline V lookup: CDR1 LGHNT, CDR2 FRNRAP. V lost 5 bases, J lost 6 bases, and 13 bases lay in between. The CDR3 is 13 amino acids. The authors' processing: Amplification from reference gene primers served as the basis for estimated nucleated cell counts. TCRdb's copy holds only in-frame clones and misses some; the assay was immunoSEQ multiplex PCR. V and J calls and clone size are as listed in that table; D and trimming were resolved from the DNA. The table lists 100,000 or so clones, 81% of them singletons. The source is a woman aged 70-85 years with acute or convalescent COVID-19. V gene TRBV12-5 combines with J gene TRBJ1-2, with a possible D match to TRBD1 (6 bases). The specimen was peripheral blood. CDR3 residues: CASGMQGFDGYTF. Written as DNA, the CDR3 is TGTGCTAGTGGTATGCAGGGGTTCGATGGCTACACCTTC.